This TCR beta chain comes out of a study of blood T cell repertoires in COVID-19. This CDR3 comprises 13 residues. The V end lost 4 bases, the J end lost 4 bases, and 8 bases lay between the germline ends. CDR1 KGHSH and CDR2 LQKENI come from the germline V gene. TCRdb's table, derived via immunoSEQ multiplex PCR, lists solely in-frame clones and lacks some. The sample yields 220,000 or so clones, over 80% seen once. J is TRBJ1-3 and V is TRBV18; a possible D gene is TRBD1 (6 bases). The source material was PBMCs or T cells enriched from blood (not recorded which). This TCR was sampled from a woman aged 40 to 50 who had recovered from COVID-19. The CDR3, as DNA: TGTGCCAGCTCACGGGACATCGGAAACACCATATATTTT. Amino acid sequence: CASSRDIGNTIYF.